The 8 T cell receptor beta chains below were found in one sample sequenced in a study of T cell responses to AZD1222 COVID-19 vaccine. Only in-frame clones appear in the TCRdb table, and some are missing; sequencing was by immunoSEQ multiplex PCR. The sample lists about 73,000 clones, about 87% seen once, with 15% to 20% in the top ten. This specimen was peripheral blood, taken on day 0 of AZD1222 vaccination. The receptor source for this set is an adult in good health.

The V call is TRBV25-1, the J call TRBJ2-7, with TRBD2 identical over 7 bases. This CDR3 comprises 12 residues. CDR1 MGHDK and CDR2 SYGVNS come from the germline V gene. The trim removed 7 bases at V and 3 bases at J, leaving 3 bases unmatched. The CDR3: CASNGGGYEQYF. CDR3 nucleotide sequence: TGTGCCAGCAATGGCGGGGGCTACGAGCAGTACTTC.

The chain carries TRBV7-9 and TRBJ1-4; D call uncertain. Germline loops: CDR1 SEHNR, CDR2 FQNEAQ (reference sequence). V gave up 5 bases and J gave up 3 bases, with 13 bases separating them. This CDR3 has 15 residues. The CDR3 bases are TGTGCCAGCAGCAGGGTGGAAAGGGCTAATGAAAAACTGTTTTTT. Its translation is CASSRVERANEKLFF.

The chain joins TRBV4-2 to TRBJ1-3; D is undetermined. Germline loops: CDR1 LGHNA, CDR2 YNFKEQ. This CDR3 contains 16 residues. V was cut by 4 bases and J by 0 bases, with 13 bases left in between. In DNA, the CDR3 is TGTGCCAGCAGCCGACCAGGACCGCACTCTGGAAACACCATATATTTT. This gives the protein CASSRPGPHSGNTIYF.

This chain uses TRBV14 with TRBJ2-1; D is uncertain. This CDR3 comprises 12 residues. V was trimmed by 4 bases and J by 6 bases, leaving 7 bases between them. Looked up from germline, CDR1 is SGHDN and CDR2 is FVKESK. CDR3 DNA sequence: TGTGCCAGCAGCCCCGCCAGCAATGAGCAGTTCTTC. Its protein product is CASSPASNEQFF.

The genes are TRBV21-1 and TRBJ1-5; TRBD1 is the table's D call and was not checked against the DNA. TRBV21-1 is assigned pseudogene status. The CDR3 is made up of 22 amino acids. The CDR3 DNA sequence: TGTGCCAGCAGCAAATTTCGACCTCTCGCCCCCGGACAAACAGGGGAGAGTCAGCCCCAGCATTTT. Encoded protein: CASSKFRPLAPGQTGESQPQHF.

V usage is TRBV18 and J usage is TRBJ2-3; D not resolved. Germline-derived CDR1 and CDR2 are KGHSH and LQKENI. This CDR3 has 13 residues. The V end lost 2 bases, the J end lost 4 bases, and 7 bases lay between the germline ends. CDR3: CASSPYGSDTQYF. The CDR3 DNA follows: TGTGCCAGCTCACCATATGGTTCAGATACGCAGTATTTT.

The rearrangement links TRBV30 to TRBJ2-2; 15 nucleotides line up with TRBD2. The junction had 3 bases not matched to a gene; V was cut back by 1 base and J by 6 bases. The CDR3 is 16 amino acids. Germline lookup yields CDR1 GTSNPN and CDR2 SVGIG (reference sequence). CDR3 nucleotides: TGTGCCTGGAGTGGGACTAGCGGGAGGGCCTCCGGGGAGCTGTTTTTT. This encodes CAWSGTSGRASGELFF. The full variable domain, rest sourced from reference TRBV30 and TRBJ2-2, is SQTIHQWPATLVQPVGSPLSLECTVEGTSNPNLYWYRQAAGRGLQLLFYSVGIGQISSEVPQNLSASRPQDRQFILSSKKLLLSDSGFYLCAWSGTSGRASGELFFGEGSRLTVL.

The rearrangement joins TRBV27 to TRBJ2-2, with 7 bases lining up with TRBD2. This CDR3 has 16 residues. Unmatched junction bases numbered 10, after V lost 3 bases and J lost 6 bases. Germline lookup yields CDR1 MNHEY and CDR2 SMNVEV (reference sequence). The CDR3 is CASSFLASGDAGELFF. CDR3 nucleotides: TGTGCCAGCAGTTTCCTGGCGAGCGGGGATGCCGGGGAGCTGTTTTTT.